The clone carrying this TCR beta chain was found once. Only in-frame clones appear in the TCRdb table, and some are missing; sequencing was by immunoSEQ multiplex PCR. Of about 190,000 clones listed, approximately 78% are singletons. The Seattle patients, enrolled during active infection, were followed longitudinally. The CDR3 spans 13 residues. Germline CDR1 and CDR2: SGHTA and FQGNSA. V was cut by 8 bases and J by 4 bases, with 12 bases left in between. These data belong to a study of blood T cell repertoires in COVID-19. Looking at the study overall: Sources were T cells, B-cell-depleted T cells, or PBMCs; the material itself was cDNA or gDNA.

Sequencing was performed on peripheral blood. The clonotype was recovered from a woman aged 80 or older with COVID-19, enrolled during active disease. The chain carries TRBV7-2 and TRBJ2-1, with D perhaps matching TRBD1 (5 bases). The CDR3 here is CASRPPGYNEQFF. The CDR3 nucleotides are TGTGCCAGCCGGCCTCCAGGGTACAATGAGCAGTTCTTC.